Below, 5 T cell receptor beta chains from the same sample are listed, as sequenced in a study of shared clonotypes between healthy human individuals. Clones were sequenced by immunoSEQ multiplex PCR, and TCRdb holds only the in-frame ones, with some missing. The sample has roughly 500,000 clones, 81% seen once; the top ten hold 12%. What was sequenced was PBMCs. The receptors derive from a woman aged 40-49 years in good health. Some clones in this sample may be carry-over from other donors' samples.

The CDR3: CASSPGLVAGNNEQFF. CDR3 coding DNA: TGCGCCAGCAGCCCTGGCTTAGTAGCGGGAAACAATGAGCAGTTCTTC. The chain couples TRBV4-1 to TRBJ2-1; TRBD2 matches 8 bases. V trimming: 4 bases; J trimming: 5 bases; junction bases outside the gene matches: 10. The CDR3 has 16 amino acids. The germline CDR1 and CDR2 sequences are MGHRA and YSYEKL.

V and J are TRBV9 and TRBJ2-3; 10 positions agree with TRBD2. V was pared by 0 bases and J by 4 bases, with 2 bases of the junction left unmatched. This CDR3 has 15 amino acids. The germline V gene has CDR1 SGDLS and CDR2 YYNGEE. The CDR3 here is CASSVEAGGPDTQYF. The CDR3 DNA is TGTGCCAGCAGCGTAGAAGCGGGAGGGCCAGATACGCAGTATTTT.

A few counts support this clone. The chain employs TRBV5-1 and TRBJ1-5; a weak D match, TRBD1 (6 bases). The CDR3 consists of 15 residues. Germline V lookup: CDR1 SGHRS, CDR2 YFSETQ. V lost 2 bases, J lost 5 bases, and 14 bases lay in between. CDR3: CASSLSGAEHQPQHF. The CDR3 region has the DNA TGCGCCAGCAGCTTATCGGGGGCCGAACATCAGCCCCAGCATTTT.

This sequence joins TRBV27 and TRBJ2-2, with TRBD1 matching 9 bases. The CDR3 has 16 residues. The V gene's germline CDR1 is MNHEY and CDR2 SMNVEV (reference sequence). The trim removed 5 bases at V and 5 bases at J, leaving 9 bases unmatched. CDR3 region: CASSPGGTGKTGELFF. For the CDR3, the DNA is TGTGCCAGCAGTCCCGGGGGGACAGGGAAAACCGGGGAGCTGTTTTTT.

The rearrangement joins TRBV9 to TRBJ2-3, with 7 bases lining up with TRBD1. The CDR3 contains 15 residues. V lost 0 bases to trimming and J lost 1 base; unmatched junction nucleotides: 2. Germline CDR1 SGDLS, CDR2 YYNGEE. DNA for the CDR3: TGTGCCAGCAGCGTAGAACAGGGGCGCACAGATACGCAGTATTTT. Its protein is CASSVEQGRTDTQYF.